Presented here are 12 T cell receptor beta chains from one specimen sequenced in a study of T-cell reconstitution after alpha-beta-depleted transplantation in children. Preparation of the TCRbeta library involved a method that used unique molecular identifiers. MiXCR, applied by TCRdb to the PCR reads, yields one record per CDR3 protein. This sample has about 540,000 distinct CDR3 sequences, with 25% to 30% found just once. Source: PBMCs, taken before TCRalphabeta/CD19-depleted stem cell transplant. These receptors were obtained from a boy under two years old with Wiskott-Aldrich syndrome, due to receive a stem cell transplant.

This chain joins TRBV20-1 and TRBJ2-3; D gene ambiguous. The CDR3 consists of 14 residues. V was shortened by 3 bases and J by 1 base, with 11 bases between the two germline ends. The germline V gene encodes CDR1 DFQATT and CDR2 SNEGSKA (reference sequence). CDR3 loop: CSASPRYGTDTQYF. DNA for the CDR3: TGCAGTGCTAGCCCCCGTTATGGCACAGATACGCAGTATTTT.

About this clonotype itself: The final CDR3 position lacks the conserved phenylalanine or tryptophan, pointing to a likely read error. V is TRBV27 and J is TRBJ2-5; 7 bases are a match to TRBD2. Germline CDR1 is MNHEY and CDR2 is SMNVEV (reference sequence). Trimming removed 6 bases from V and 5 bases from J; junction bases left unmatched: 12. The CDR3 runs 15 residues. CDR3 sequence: CASSPWTGGWETQYL. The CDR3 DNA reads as TGTGCCAGCAGCCCCTGGACCGGGGGGTGGGAGACCCAGTACTTG.

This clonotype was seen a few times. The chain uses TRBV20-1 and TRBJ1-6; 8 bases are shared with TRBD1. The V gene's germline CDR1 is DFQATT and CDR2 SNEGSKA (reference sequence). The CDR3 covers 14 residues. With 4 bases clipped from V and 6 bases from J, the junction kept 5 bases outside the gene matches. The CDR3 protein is CSATGQGGNSPLHF. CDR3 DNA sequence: TGCAGTGCTACTGGACAGGGTGGTAATTCACCCCTCCACTTT.

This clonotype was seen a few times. The chain's CDR3 is CSGASSSYNEQFF. The CDR3, as DNA: TGCAGCGGAGCTTCTTCGTCCTACAATGAGCAGTTCTTC. The chain carries TRBV29-1 and TRBJ2-1; no definite D call. With 7 bases removed from V and 1 base from J, the gap between germline ends came to 11 bases. The CDR3 is 13 amino acids. Germline lookup yields CDR1 SQVTM and CDR2 ANQGSEA.

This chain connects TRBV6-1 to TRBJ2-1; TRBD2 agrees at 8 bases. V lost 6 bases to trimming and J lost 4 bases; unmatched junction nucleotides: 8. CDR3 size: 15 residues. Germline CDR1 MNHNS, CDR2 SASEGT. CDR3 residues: CASRGSGDRYNEQFF. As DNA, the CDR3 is TGTGCCAGCAGGGGTAGCGGGGATAGGTACAATGAGCAGTTCTTC.

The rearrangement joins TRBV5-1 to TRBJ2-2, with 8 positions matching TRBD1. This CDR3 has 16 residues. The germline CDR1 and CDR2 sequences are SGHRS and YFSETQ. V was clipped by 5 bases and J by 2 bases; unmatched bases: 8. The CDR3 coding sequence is TGCGCCAGCAGGAGGACAGGGCTAGGAAACACCGGGGAGCTGTTTTTT. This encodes CASRRTGLGNTGELFF.

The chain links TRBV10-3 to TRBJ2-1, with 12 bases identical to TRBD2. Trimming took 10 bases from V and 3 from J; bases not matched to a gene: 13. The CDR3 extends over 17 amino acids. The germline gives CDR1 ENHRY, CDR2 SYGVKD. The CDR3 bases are TGTGCCACTCAAAGGCTAGCGGGAGGGCCGGTCTACAATGAGCAGTTCTTC. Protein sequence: CATQRLAGGPVYNEQFF.

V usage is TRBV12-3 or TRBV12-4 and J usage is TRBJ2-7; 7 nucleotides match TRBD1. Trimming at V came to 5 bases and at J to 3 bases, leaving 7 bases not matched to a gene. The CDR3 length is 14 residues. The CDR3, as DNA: TGTGCCAGCAGTATAACGGGACAGATCTACGAGCAGTACTTC. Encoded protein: CASSITGQIYEQYF.

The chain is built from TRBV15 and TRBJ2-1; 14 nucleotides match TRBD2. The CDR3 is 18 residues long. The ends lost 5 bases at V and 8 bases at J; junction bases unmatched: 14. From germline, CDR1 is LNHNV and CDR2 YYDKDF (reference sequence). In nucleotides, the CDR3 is TGTGCCACCAGCGGGCTATCGGGACTAGCGGGAGTTCGAGATGAGCAGTTCTTC. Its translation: CATSGLSGLAGVRDEQFF.

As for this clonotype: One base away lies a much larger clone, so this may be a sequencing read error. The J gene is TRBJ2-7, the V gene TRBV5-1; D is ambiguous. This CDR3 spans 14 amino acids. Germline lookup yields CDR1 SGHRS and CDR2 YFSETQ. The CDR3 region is CASSLGLNSYDQYF. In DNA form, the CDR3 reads TGCGCCAGCAGCTTGGGGCTTAACTCCTACGACCAGTACTTC. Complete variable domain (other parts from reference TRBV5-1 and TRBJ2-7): KAGVTQTPRYLIKTRGQQVTLSCSPISGHRSVSWYQQTPGQGLQFLFEYFSETQRNKGNFPGRFSGRQFSNSRSEMNVSTLELGDSALYLCASSLGLNSYDQYFGPGTRLTVT.

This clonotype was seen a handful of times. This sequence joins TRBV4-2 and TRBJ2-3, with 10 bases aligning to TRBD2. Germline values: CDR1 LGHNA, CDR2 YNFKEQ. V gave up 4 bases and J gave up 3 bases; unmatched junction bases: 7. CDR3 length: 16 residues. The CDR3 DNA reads TGTGCCAGCAGCCTCCTAGCGGGAGATCTAACAGATACGCAGTATTTT. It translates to CASSLLAGDLTDTQYF.

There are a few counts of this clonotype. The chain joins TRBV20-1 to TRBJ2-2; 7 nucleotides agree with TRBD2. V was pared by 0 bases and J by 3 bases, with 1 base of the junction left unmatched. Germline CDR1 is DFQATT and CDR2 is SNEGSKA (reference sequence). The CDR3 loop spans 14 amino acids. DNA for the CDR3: TGCAGTGCTAGAGAGGGGGGGTACACCGGGGAGCTGTTTTTT. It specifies CSAREGGYTGELFF.